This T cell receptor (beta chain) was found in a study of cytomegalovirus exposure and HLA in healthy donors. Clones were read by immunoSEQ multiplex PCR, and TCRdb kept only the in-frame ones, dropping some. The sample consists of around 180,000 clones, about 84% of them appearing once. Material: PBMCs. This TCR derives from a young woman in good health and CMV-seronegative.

CDR3 DNA: TGTGCCAGCAGTTACAATGACAGGGGGCATGGCTACACCTTC. This sequence encodes CASSYNDRGHGYTF. The gene calls are TRBV6-5 and TRBJ1-2; 10 bases agree with TRBD1. CDR1 and CDR2 from the germline V gene are MNHEY and SVGAGI. Trimming took 2 bases from V and 6 from J; bases not matched to a gene: 3. The CDR3 runs 14 residues.